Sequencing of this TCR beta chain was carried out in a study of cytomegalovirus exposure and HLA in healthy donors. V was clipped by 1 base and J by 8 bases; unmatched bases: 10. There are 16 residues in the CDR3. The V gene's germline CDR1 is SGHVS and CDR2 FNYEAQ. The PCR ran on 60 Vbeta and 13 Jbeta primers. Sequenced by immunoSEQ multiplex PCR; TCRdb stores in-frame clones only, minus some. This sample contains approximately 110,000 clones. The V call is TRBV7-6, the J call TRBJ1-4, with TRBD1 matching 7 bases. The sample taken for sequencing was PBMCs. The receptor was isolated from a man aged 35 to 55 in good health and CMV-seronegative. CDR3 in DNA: TGTGCCAGCAGCTTAGGGATTGTAGGGGGACAGGAAAAACTGTTTTTT. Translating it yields CASSLGIVGGQEKLFF.